This T cell receptor (beta chain) was found in a study of somatic mutations in cytotoxic T cells in rheumatoid arthritis. Turning to the study itself: T-cell populations stained with V beta antibodies were in some cases flow-sorted at nearly 100% purity, including V beta1+ cells that were sequenced for TCRB.

Flow cytometry served to check the purity of CD4+ and CD8+ cells, which were isolated by positive magnetic bead selection. The authors' processing: Published virus-specific TCRB sequences matched only a few of the patient CD8+ clones exceeding 1%. Generated by immunoSEQ multiplex PCR, the TCRdb table keeps only in-frame clones and is missing some. The V and J calls and the clone size are those of that table, but D and trimming were determined from the DNA. Of more than 15,000 clones in the sample, around 85% are singletons; the top ten hold around 7%. The CDR3 is 19 residues long. V dropped 0 bases and J dropped 0; count of bases not matched to a gene: 6. Germline CDR1 reads SGDLS; CDR2 reads YYNGEE.

This chain connects TRBV9 to TRBJ2-1, with TRBD2 identical over 13 bases. Sequenced: CD8+ T cells sorted from blood. The sequence was collected from a woman aged 40 to 50 with rheumatoid arthritis. CDR3 in DNA: TGTGCCAGCAGCGTAGGACTAGCGGGAGGTGCCCCCTCCTACAATGAGCAGTTCTTC. Translating it yields CASSVGLAGGAPSYNEQFF.